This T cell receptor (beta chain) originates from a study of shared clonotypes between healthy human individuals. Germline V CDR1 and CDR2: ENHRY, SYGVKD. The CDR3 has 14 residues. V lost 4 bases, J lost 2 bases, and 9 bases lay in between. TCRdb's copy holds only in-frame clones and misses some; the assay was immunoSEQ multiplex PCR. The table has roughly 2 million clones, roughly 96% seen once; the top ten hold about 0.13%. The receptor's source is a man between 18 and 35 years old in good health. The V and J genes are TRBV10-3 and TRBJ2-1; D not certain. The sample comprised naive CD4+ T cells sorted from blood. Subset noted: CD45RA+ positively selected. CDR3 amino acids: CAISGGSPYNEQFF. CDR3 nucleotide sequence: TGTGCCATCAGTGGCGGTAGCCCCTACAATGAGCAGTTCTTC.